This T cell receptor (beta chain) was captured by sequencing in a study of cytomegalovirus exposure and HLA in healthy donors. Turning to the study itself: Sequencing of about 179 million T cells in an earlier analysis found roughly 120 million unique TCR beta sequences. Overall study findings and caveats: A later analysis reported that several of the most significant clusters appeared to be linked to common viral pathogens, among them Epstein-Barr virus. The investigators catalogued 150 to 200 TCR beta chains as cytomegalovirus-associated. Follow-up analysis later connected one missense variant in DCLRE1C with trimming of TCR beta V- and J-genes.

As to this clone: The antigen remains unidentified.

Per the germline V gene, CDR1 is LNHDA and CDR2 is SQIVND (reference sequence). The CDR3 spans 16 residues. V lost 4 bases to trimming and J lost 6 bases; unmatched junction nucleotides: 12. Both 60 Vbeta primers and 13 Jbeta primers went into the PCR. Generated by immunoSEQ multiplex PCR, the TCRdb table keeps only in-frame clones and is missing some. The data show about 150,000 clones, around 70% seen once. The specimen sequenced was PBMCs. The TCR comes from a man younger than 40 in good health and CMV-seronegative. The V gene is TRBV19, the J gene TRBJ1-2; 9 positions match TRBD1. Here the CDR3 DNA reads TGTGCCAGTAGTAAAGCCGGGACAGGGTTACAGGATGGCTACACCTTC. This translates into CASSKAGTGLQDGYTF.